The 23 T cell receptor beta chains in this list originate from one sample, sequenced in a study of shared clonotypes between healthy human individuals. Only in-frame clones appear in the TCRdb table, and some are missing; sequencing was by immunoSEQ multiplex PCR. The data show over 850,000 clones, with 75% to 85% seen just once and 0.55% to 0.7% held by the top ten. The sample taken for sequencing was memory CD4+ T cells from PBMCs. Subset defined: CD45RA-negative fraction. These receptors came from a man aged 18 to 35 in good health. Some clones in this sample may be carry-over from other donors' samples.

Turning to this clone: Other nucleotide sequences from this sample produce the same CDR3. The chain recombines TRBV7-2 with TRBJ2-3; the D gene is possibly TRBD1 (6 bases). The CDR3 has 14 amino acids. The germline V gene encodes CDR1 SGHTA and CDR2 FQGNSA. Trimming took off 5 bases at V and 0 bases at J, with 9 bases between the two ends. The CDR3 loop is CASSLGQSTDTQYF. CDR3 bases: TGTGCCAGCAGCCTCGGACAGAGCACAGATACGCAGTATTTT.

Remarks on this clone: A read error may be the cause here, since a much bigger clone is one base away. The chain joins TRBV6-1 to TRBJ2-1; D remains ambiguous. This CDR3 comprises 11 residues. In germline, CDR1 is MNHNS, CDR2 SASEGT. V gave up 4 bases and J gave up 4 bases, with 2 bases separating them. CDR3 sequence: CASSVYNEQFF. DNA for the CDR3: TGTGCCAGCAGTGTTTACAATGAGCAGTTCTTC.

J is TRBJ1-5 and V is TRBV6-6; D gene ambiguous. Germline assignment: CDR1 MNHNY and CDR2 SVGAGI (reference sequence). Deletions cut 8 bases from V and 0 bases from J, with 11 bases between. The CDR3 spans 14 residues. CDR3 in amino acids: CASCVSHSNQPQHF. CDR3 DNA: TGTGCCAGCTGTGTAAGTCATAGCAATCAGCCCCAGCATTTT.

The chain carries TRBV11-2 and TRBJ2-4; D is perhaps TRBD1 (6 bases). V was clipped by 0 bases and J by 1 base, with 7 bases between them. This CDR3 is 15 amino acids long. CDR1 and CDR2 (germline): SGHAT, FQNNGV. CDR3 sequence reads: CASSLERGAKNIQYF. The CDR3 nucleotides are TGTGCCAGCAGCTTAGAGAGGGGGGCCAAAAACATTCAGTACTTC.

This clone was counted many times. This chain joins TRBV5-1 and TRBJ2-1; 11 nucleotides agree with TRBD2. The CDR3 consists of 14 residues. Germline CDR1 and CDR2: SGHRS and YFSETQ. The ends lost 5 bases at V and 5 bases at J; junction bases unmatched: 3. The CDR3 spells CASRGTSGHNEQFF. CDR3 bases: TGCGCCAGCAGAGGGACTAGCGGCCACAATGAGCAGTTCTTC.

This clone showed up just once. V usage is TRBV27 and J usage is TRBJ2-7, with 11 bases fitting TRBD2. The CDR3 contains 14 residues. Germline-derived CDR1 and CDR2 are MNHEY and SMNVEV (reference sequence). V trimming: 6 bases; J trimming: 2 bases; junction bases outside the gene matches: 3. CDR3 bases: TGTGCCAGCAGCCGACTAGCGGGACCCTACGAGCAGTACTTC. Its translation: CASSRLAGPYEQYF.

As for this clone: In the same sample, other DNA sequences code for this CDR3. This sequence joins TRBV18 and TRBJ2-7; 9 bases agree with TRBD1. The V and J ends lost 2 bases and 5 bases, in that order; junction bases with no gene match: 4. Germline loops: CDR1 KGHSH, CDR2 LQKENI. This CDR3 contains 14 residues. The CDR3 DNA follows: TGTGCCAGCTCACCAGGGACAGGGAGGGACGAGCAGTACTTC. Encoded protein: CASSPGTGRDEQYF.

This chain connects TRBV5-6 to TRBJ2-6; D is undetermined. Between the trimmed V and J ends, which lost 4 bases and 12 bases, there was a span of 14 bases. Germline V gene sequence: CDR1 SGHDT, CDR2 YYEEEE. This CDR3 is 13 amino acids long. In DNA form, the CDR3 reads TGTGCCAGCAGCCCCTACGCGACTCCCGTCCTGACTTTC. It specifies CASSPYATPVLTF.

This clone was seen only a few times. V usage is TRBV25-1 and J usage is TRBJ2-7; 7 positions agree with TRBD1. The CDR3 covers 14 residues. Germline CDR1 MGHDK, CDR2 SYGVNS. V was pared by 7 bases and J by 1 base, with 7 bases of the junction left unmatched. CDR3 sequence: CASMPQGKSYEQYF. In DNA, the CDR3 is TGTGCCAGCATGCCACAGGGGAAATCCTACGAGCAGTACTTC.

CDR3 DNA: TGTGCCAGCAGCTTTCGGCGGGACTCCTACGAGCAGTACTTC. Translating gives CASSFRRDSYEQYF. The rearrangement links TRBV5-5 to TRBJ2-5; tentatively, D is TRBD2 (6 bases). The J call may be wrong; the DNA end is better matched by TRBJ2-7. Germline loops: CDR1 SGHKS, CDR2 YYEKEE (reference sequence). CDR3 size: 14 residues.

This clone was recorded at least ten times. V usage is TRBV5-4 and J usage is TRBJ2-1; D not certain. This CDR3 contains 16 residues. The V end was cut by 2 bases, the J end by 0 bases, with 12 bases between. Germline CDR1 and CDR2: SGHNT and YYREEE (reference sequence). CDR3 in DNA: TGTGCCAGCAGCTTACGGCGACTCAGCTCCTACAATGAGCAGTTCTTC. Protein sequence: CASSLRRLSSYNEQFF.

V and J are TRBV11-2 and TRBJ1-2; D ambiguous. Germline V gene lookup returns CDR1 SGHAT and CDR2 FQNNGV. This CDR3 is built from 13 residues. Between the trimmed V and J ends, which lost 2 bases and 6 bases, there was a span of 10 bases. The CDR3 sequence: CASSLFAGDGYTF. Here the CDR3 DNA reads TGTGCCAGCAGCTTATTCGCCGGGGATGGCTACACCTTC.

J is TRBJ1-2 and V is TRBV28, with 10 nucleotides matching TRBD1. The CDR3 covers 16 residues. Germline V lookup: CDR1 MDHEN, CDR2 SYDVKM. With V trimmed by 5 bases and J by 5 bases, 11 bases remained unmatched. CDR3 protein: CASSLRTGGNPYGYTF. In DNA form, the CDR3 reads TGTGCCAGCAGTCTCCGGACAGGGGGAAACCCATATGGCTACACCTTC.

The rearrangement links TRBV7-2 to TRBJ2-3; TRBD2 aligns across 11 bases. There are 16 residues in the CDR3. With 5 bases clipped from V and 6 bases from J, the junction kept 10 bases outside the gene matches. Germline V gives CDR1 SGHTA, CDR2 FQGNSA. Here the CDR3 DNA reads TGTGCCAGCAGCACGGCTAGCGGGAGGATAGGGGATACGCAGTATTTT. Protein product: CASSTASGRIGDTQYF.

The table lists this clone with many counts. The V call is TRBV4-1, the J call TRBJ1-1; maybe TRBD1 (5 bases). The CDR3 has 13 amino acids. Germline-derived CDR1 and CDR2 are MGHRA and YSYEKL. V lost 1 base and J 5 bases, leaving 8 bases between the germline ends. In nucleotides, the CDR3 is TGCGCCAGCAGCCAAGGGGGGGTGACTGAAGCTTTCTTT. Its protein product is CASSQGGVTEAFF.

Comment on this clone: Other DNA sequences in this specimen translate into the identical CDR3. The rearrangement joins TRBV18 to TRBJ2-5, with 8 bases that match TRBD2. Per germline, CDR1 KGHSH and CDR2 LQKENI. The V segment lost 5 bases and the J segment 4 bases; nucleotides outside the gene matches: 9. The CDR3 contains 15 residues. The CDR3 spells CASSSREGLSETQYF. DNA for the CDR3: TGTGCCAGCTCAAGCCGGGAGGGCCTGTCAGAGACCCAGTACTTC.

The V gene is TRBV18, the J gene TRBJ2-7; D is unresolved. V lost 2 bases and J lost 2, with 7 bases in between. There are 13 residues in the CDR3. Germline V gene sequence: CDR1 KGHSH, CDR2 LQKENI. DNA for the CDR3: TGTGCCAGCTCACCATTAAAAACCTACGAGCAGTACTTC. Its protein product is CASSPLKTYEQYF. The full variable domain, rest sourced from reference TRBV18 and TRBJ2-7, is NAGVMQNPRHLVRRRGQEARLRCSPMKGHSHVYWYRQLPEEGLKFMVYLQKENIIDESGMPKERFSAEFPKEGPSILRIQQVVRGDSAAYFCASSPLKTYEQYFGPGTRLTVT.

The V gene is TRBV5-1, the J gene TRBJ1-1; D might be TRBD1 (6 bases). The germline CDR1 and CDR2 sequences are SGHRS and YFSETQ. V shed 7 bases and J shed 5 bases, with 15 bases lying between them. This CDR3 spans 13 amino acids. CDR3 residues: CASGAGQGTEAFF. The DNA of the CDR3 is TGCGCCAGCGGGGCAGGCCAGGGGACTGAAGCTTTCTTT.

There are a few counts of this clone. Other DNA sequences in this sample translate to the same CDR3. The chain combines TRBV20-1 with TRBJ2-3; D ambiguous. Germline V CDR1 and CDR2: DFQATT, SNEGSKA (reference sequence). This CDR3 comprises 11 residues. The V gene lost 1 base and the J gene lost 6 bases, with 5 bases spanning the gap. The CDR3 coding sequence is TGCAGTGCTAGAGTTGGGGATACGCAGTATTTT. Encoded protein: CSARVGDTQYF.

V and J are TRBV30 and TRBJ2-3, with 7 bases identical to TRBD1. Unmatched junction bases numbered 7, after V lost 2 bases and J lost 2 bases. Germline CDR1 is GTSNPN and CDR2 is SVGIG (reference sequence). The CDR3 loop spans 15 amino acids. CDR3 coding DNA: TGTGCCTGGAGTCCATTAGGGACAGCCACAGATACGCAGTATTTT. Encoded protein: CAWSPLGTATDTQYF.

The chain couples TRBV11-1 to TRBJ2-5; no firm D call. The V gene's germline CDR1 is SGHAT and CDR2 FQDESV (reference sequence). V was trimmed by 0 bases and J by 4 bases, leaving 9 bases between them. The CDR3 consists of 14 residues. CDR3 loop: CASSLALRRETQYF. CDR3 DNA sequence: TGTGCCAGCAGCTTAGCATTGAGGAGAGAGACCCAGTACTTC. Combining the CDR3 with reference TRBV11-1 and TRBJ2-5 gives the whole variable domain EAEVAQSPRYKITEKSQAVAFWCDPISGHATLYWYRQILGQGPELLVQFQDESVVDDSQLPKDRFSAERLKGVDSTLKIQPAELGDSAMYLCASSLALRRETQYFGPGTRLLVL.

The chain combines TRBV10-3 with TRBJ1-5, with 7 bases identical to TRBD1. CDR1 and CDR2 (germline): ENHRY, SYGVKD. The trim removed 6 bases at V and 0 bases at J, leaving 5 bases unmatched. This CDR3 contains 15 residues. The CDR3 DNA sequence: TGTGCCATCAGCAACAGGGGTGATAGCAATCAGCCCCAGCATTTT. Translation: CAISNRGDSNQPQHF.

This clone has more than one count but fewer than ten. The rearrangement joins TRBV4-1 to TRBJ2-5, with D uncertain. In germline, CDR1 is MGHRA, CDR2 YSYEKL. V lost 3 bases to trimming and J lost 5 bases, with 13 bases between them. The CDR3 has 14 residues. The CDR3 DNA reads TGCGCCAGCAGCCAGCCGGGCAGCTACGAGACCCAGTACTTC. It encodes CASSQPGSYETQYF.